This is a list of T cell receptor beta chains from one sample in a study of T cell responses to AZD1222 COVID-19 vaccine. Profiled with immunoSEQ multiplex PCR; TCRdb holds only in-frame clones, not every one. The repertoire has around 210,000 clones, 90% to 95% of them found once; the top ten carry 1.7%. The input for sequencing was peripheral blood, taken 28 days after the second dose of the MenACWY control vaccine. The receptors shown here come from an adult who received the MenACWY meningococcal vaccine as a control. Both conserved end residues are part of each CDR3. A D gene is named only where the DNA matches it firmly. A row's size may be missing; if present it is once, few, many or a size class.

D: .
size: .
J: TRBJ2-7
V: TRBV27
CDR3: CASSTRANYEQYF
DNA: TGTGCCAGCAGCACCCGGGCTAACTACGAGCAGTACTTC

D: TRBD2
size: .
J: TRBJ2-3
V: TRBV3-1/TRBV3-2
CDR3: CASSQEGIAGGRTQYF
DNA: TGTGCCAGCAGCCAAGAGGGAATAGCGGGGGGGCGTACGCAGTATTTT

D: TRBD1
size: .
J: TRBJ1-2
V: TRBV2
CDR3: CASSDRTGDASLRGYTF
DNA: TGTGCCAGCAGTGACCGGACAGGGGATGCCAGTTTACGTGGCTACACCTTC

D: .
size: few
J: TRBJ2-7
V: TRBV24-1
CDR3: CATSDPRQGRGEQYF
DNA: TGTGCCACCAGTGATCCCCGACAGGGGAGGGGCGAGCAGTACTTC

D: .
size: once
J: TRBJ1-2
V: TRBV2
CDR3: CARTTNYGYTF
DNA: TGTGCCAGGACCACTAACTATGGCTACACCTTC

D: .
size: .
J: TRBJ1-2
V: TRBV28
CDR3: CASSDKYGYTF
DNA: TGTGCCAGCAGCGACAAGTACGGCTACACCTTC

D: .
size: .
J: TRBJ1-1
V: TRBV4-3
CDR3: CASSQDSNTEAFF
DNA: TGCGCCAGCAGCCAGGACAGCAACACTGAAGCTTTCTTT

D: TRBD1
size: .
J: TRBJ1-2
V: TRBV7-9
CDR3: CASSYLGQGIYGYTF
DNA: TGTGCCAGCAGCTACCTAGGACAGGGGATCTATGGCTACACCTTC

D: TRBD1
size: .
J: TRBJ1-6
V: TRBV10-3
CDR3: CAISAAPGTGGSPLHF
DNA: TGTGCCATCAGTGCAGCCCCCGGGACAGGGGGTTCACCCCTCCACTTT

D: .
size: .
J: TRBJ1-6
V: TRBV2
CDR3: CASSPRGRNSPLHF
DNA: TGTGCCAGCAGTCCTCGGGGCCGGAATTCACCCCTCCACTTT